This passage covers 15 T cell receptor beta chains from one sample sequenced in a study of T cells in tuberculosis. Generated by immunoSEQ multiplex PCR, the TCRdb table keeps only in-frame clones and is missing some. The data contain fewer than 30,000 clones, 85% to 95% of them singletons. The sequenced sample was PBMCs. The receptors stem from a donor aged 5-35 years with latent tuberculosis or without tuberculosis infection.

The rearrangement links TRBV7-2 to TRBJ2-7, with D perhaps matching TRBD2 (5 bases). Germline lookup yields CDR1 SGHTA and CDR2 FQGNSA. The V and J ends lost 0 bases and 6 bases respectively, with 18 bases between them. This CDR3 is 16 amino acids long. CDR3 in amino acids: CASSLANYKGVGEQYF. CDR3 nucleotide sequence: TGTGCCAGCAGCTTAGCGAACTATAAGGGAGTGGGCGAGCAGTACTTC.

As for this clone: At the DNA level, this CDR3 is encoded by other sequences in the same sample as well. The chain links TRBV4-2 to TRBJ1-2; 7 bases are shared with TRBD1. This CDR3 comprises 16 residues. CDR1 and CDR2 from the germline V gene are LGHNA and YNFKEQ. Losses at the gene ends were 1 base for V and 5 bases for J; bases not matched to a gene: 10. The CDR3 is CASSQAEGQRIYGYTF. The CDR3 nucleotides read TGTGCCAGCAGCCAAGCCGAGGGACAGCGCATATATGGCTACACCTTC.

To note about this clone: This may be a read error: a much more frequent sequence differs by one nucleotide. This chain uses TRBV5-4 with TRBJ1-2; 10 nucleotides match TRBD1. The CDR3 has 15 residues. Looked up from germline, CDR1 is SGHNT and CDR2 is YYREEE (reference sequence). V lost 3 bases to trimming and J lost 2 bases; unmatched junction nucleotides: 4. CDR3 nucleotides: TGTGCCAGCAGCTGGAGGGGACAGGGGAACTATGGCTACACCTTC. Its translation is CASSWRGQGNYGYTF.

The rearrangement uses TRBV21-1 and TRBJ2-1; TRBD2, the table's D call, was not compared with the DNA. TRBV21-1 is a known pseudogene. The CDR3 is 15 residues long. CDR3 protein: CASSKGLAGGNEQFF. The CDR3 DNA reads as TGTGCCAGCAGCAAAGGACTAGCGGGAGGCAATGAGCAGTTCTTC.

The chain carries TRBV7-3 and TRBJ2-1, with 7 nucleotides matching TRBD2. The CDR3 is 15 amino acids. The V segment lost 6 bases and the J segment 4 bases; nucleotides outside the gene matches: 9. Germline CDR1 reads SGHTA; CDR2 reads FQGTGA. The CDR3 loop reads CASSPQASGYNEQFF. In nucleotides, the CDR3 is TGTGCCAGCAGTCCACAGGCTAGCGGATACAATGAGCAGTTCTTC. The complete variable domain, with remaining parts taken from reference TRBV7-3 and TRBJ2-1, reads GAGVSQTPSNKVTEKGKYVELRCDPISGHTALYWYRQSLGQGPEFLIYFQGTGAADDSGLPNDRFFAVRPEGSVSTLKIQRTERGDSAVYLCASSPQASGYNEQFFGPGTRLTVL.

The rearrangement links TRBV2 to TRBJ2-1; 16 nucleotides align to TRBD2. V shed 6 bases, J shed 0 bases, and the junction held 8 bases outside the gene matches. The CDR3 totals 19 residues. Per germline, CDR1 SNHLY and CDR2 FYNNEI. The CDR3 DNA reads TGTGCCAGCAGCCCGGGACTAGCGGGAGGGCTAGCCTCCTACAATGAGCAGTTCTTC. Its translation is CASSPGLAGGLASYNEQFF.

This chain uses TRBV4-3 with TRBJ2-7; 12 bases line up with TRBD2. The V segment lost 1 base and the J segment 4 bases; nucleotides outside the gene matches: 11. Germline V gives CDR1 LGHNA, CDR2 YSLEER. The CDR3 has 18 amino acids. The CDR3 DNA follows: TGCGCCAGCAGCCAAGGATGGGCTAGCGGGGGGGCGGTGTACGAGCAGTACTTC. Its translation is CASSQGWASGGAVYEQYF.

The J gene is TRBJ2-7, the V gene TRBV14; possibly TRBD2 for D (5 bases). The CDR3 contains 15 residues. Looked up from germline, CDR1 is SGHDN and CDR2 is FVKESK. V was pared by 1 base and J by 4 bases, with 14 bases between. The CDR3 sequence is CASSQVGKREYEQYF. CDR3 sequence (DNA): TGTGCCAGCAGCCAAGTAGGAAAAAGGGAGTACGAGCAGTACTTC.

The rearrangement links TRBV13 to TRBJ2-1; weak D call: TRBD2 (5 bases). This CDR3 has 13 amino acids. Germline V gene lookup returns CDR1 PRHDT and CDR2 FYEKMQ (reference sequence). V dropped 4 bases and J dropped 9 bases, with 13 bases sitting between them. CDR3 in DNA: TGTGCCAGCAGCTCCGGGCCCGAGGGTGAGCAGTTCTTC. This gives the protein CASSSGPEGEQFF.

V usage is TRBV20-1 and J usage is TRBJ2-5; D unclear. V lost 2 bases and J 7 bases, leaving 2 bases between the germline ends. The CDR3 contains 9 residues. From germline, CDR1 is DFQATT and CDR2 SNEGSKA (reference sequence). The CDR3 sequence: CSARRTQYF. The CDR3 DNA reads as TGCAGTGCTAGACGGACCCAGTACTTC.

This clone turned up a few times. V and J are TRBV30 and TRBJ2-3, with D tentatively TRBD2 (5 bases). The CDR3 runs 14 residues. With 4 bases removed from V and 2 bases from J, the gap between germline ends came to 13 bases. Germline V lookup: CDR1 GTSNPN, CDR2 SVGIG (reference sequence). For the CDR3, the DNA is TGTGCCTGGAAGAGGGAGACCAACACAGATACGCAGTATTTT. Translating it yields CAWKRETNTDTQYF.

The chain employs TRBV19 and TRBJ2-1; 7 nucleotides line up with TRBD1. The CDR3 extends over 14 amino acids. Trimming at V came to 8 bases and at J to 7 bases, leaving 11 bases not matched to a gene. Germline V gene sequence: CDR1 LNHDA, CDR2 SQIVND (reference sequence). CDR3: CASQGELGLNEQFF. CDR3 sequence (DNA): TGTGCCAGTCAGGGGGAGCTCGGGTTGAATGAGCAGTTCTTC.

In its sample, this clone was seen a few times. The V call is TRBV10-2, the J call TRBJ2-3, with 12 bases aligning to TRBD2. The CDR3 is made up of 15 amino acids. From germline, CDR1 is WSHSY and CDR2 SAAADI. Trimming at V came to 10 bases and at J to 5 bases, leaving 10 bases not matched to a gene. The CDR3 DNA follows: TGCGCCACCGAGTCTAGCGGGGGGGCAGGAGATACGCAGTATTTT. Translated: CATESSGGAGDTQYF.

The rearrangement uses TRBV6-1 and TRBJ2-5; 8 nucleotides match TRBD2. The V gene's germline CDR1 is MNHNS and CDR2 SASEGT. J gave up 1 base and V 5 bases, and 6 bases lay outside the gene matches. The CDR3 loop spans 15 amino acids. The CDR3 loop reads CASSQQTSGQETQYF. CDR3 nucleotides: TGTGCCAGCAGTCAACAAACTAGCGGCCAAGAGACCCAGTACTTC.

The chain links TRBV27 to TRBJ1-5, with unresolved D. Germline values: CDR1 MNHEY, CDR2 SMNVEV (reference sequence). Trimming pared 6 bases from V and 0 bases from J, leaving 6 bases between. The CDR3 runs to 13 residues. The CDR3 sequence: CASRLYSNQPQHF. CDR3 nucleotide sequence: TGTGCCAGCAGACTCTATAGCAATCAGCCCCAGCATTTT.